The text below deals with one T cell receptor (beta chain). This table comes from immunoSEQ multiplex PCR, and its TCRdb copy is limited to in-frame clones, with some not included. The data hold 200,000 to 250,000 clones, with 82% observed a single time. CDR3 length: 17 residues. The V segment lost 4 bases and the J segment 4 bases; nucleotides outside the gene matches: 8. Germline CDR1 is SGHTA and CDR2 is FQGNSA. This entry belongs to a study of blood T cell repertoires in COVID-19. Study at large: The study drew acute and convalescent COVID-19 samples from the United States, Italy and Spain.

The receptor comes from a woman of 80 years or more with acute or convalescent COVID-19. The material sequenced was peripheral blood. The genes are TRBV7-2 and TRBJ2-2; TRBD2 matches 11 bases. DNA for the CDR3: TGTGCCAGCAGCTCTGACCTAGCGGGGGGAACCACCGGGGAGCTGTTTTTT. It specifies CASSSDLAGGTTGELFF.